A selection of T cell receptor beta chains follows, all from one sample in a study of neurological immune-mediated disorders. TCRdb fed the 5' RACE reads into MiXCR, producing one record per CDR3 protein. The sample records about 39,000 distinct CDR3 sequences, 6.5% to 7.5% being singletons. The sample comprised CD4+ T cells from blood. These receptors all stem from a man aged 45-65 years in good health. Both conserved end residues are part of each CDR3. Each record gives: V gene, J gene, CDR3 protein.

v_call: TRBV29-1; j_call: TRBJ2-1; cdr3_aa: CSAGLAGEGEQFF
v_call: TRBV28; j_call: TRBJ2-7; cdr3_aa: CASRDQYEQYF
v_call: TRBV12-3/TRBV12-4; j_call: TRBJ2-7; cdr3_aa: CASSLQGSYEQYF
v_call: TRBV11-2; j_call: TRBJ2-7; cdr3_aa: CASSSAVAGVSYEQYF
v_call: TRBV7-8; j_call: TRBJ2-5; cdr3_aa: CASSLAWGRGETQYF
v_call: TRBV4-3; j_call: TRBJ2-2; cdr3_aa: CASSQEWASGSMGNTGELFF
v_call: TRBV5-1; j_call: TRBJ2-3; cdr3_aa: CASTPDPRDTQYF
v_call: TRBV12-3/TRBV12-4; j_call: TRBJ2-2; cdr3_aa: CASRHRLAANTGELFF
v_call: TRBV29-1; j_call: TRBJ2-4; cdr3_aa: CSASSPNRERNIQYF
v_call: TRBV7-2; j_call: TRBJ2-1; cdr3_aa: CASSLASSGNFNEQFF
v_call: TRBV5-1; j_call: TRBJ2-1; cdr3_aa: CASSLASGQGVGEQFF
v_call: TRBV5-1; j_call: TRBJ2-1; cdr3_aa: CASSLGGSGRIYNEQFF
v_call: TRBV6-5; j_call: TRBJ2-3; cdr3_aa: CASSYLRGPDSTDTQYF
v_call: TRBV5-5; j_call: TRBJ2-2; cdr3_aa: CASSLVLGQGNTGELFF
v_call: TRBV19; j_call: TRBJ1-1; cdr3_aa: CASSLTGGVNTEAFF
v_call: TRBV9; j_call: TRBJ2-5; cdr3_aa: CASSPRQGVGETQYF
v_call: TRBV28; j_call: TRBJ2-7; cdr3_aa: CASRLGLAGAYEQYF
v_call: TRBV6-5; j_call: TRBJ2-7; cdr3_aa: CASSLTGTAFSYEQYF
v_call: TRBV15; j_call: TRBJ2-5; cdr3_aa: CATSSSSGRALGETQYF
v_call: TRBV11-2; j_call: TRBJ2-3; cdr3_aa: CASRLTGSDTQYF
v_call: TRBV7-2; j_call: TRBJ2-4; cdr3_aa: CASAGTSGVFLAKNIQYF
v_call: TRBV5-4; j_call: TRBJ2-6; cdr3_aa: CASSDPPGQGPGGANVLTF
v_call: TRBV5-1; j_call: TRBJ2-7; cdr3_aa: CASSLAPGSSYEQYF
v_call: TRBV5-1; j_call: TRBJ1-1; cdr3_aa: CASTRQGLRSTEAFF
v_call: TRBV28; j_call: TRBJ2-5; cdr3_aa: CASSPWETQYF
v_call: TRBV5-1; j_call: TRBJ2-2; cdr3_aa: CASSHNRENTGELFF
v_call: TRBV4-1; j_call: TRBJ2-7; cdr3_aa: CASSQGRASGNYEQYF
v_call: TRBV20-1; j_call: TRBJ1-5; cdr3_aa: CSARGRNQPQHF
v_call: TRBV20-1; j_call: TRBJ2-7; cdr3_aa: CSAGLYEQYF
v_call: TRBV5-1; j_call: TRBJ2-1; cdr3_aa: CASSVGLAGEDEQFF
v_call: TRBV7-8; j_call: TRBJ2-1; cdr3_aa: CASRPLGGREVHNEQFF
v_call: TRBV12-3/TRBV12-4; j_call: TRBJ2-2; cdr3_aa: CASSLRRANTGELFF
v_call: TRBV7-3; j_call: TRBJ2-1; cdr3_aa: CASSPSGRPRNEQFF
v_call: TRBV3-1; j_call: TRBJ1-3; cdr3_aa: CASSVGASGGNTIYF
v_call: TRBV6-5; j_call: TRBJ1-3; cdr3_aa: CASSYQETGSSGNTIYF
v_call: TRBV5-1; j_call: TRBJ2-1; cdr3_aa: CASSPGLAENNEQFF
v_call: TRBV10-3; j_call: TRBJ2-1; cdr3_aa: CAISESVAGGAEQFF
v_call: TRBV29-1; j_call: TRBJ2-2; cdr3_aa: CSVEDRTGASGRADTGELFF
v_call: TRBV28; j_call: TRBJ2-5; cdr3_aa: CASSLPLAGVQETQYF
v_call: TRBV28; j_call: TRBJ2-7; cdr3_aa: CASNRAGGPNEQYF
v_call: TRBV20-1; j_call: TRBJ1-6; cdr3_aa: CSARSRQGRVDNSPLHF
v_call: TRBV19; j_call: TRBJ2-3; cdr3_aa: CASSITQGIGVTDTQYF
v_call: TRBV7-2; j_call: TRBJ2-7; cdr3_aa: CASNLKLAGGTGTYEQYF
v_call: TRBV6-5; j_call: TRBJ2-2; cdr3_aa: CASSYGEVTGELFF
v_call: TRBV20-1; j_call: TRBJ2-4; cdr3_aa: CSARRQDIQYF